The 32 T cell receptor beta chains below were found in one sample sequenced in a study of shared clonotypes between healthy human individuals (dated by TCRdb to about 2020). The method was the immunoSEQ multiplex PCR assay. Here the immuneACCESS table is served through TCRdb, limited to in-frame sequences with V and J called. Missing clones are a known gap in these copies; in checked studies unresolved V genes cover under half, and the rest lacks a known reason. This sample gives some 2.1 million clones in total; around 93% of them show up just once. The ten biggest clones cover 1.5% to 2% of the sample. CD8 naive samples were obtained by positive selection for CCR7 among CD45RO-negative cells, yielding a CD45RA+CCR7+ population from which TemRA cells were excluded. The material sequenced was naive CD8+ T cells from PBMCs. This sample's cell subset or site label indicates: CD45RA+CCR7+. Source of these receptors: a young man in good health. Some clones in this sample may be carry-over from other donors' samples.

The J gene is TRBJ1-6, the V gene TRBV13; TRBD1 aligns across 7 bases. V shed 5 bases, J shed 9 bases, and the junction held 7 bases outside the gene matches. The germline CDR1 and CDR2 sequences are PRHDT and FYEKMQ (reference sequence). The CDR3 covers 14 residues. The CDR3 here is CASSAPGGSSPLHF. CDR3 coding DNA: TGTGCCAGCAGCGCCCCAGGGGGGAGTTCACCCCTCCACTTT.

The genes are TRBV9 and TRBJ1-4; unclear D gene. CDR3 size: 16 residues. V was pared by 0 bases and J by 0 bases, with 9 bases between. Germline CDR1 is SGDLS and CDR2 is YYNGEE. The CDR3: CASSVGYSATNEKLFF. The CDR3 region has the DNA TGTGCCAGCAGCGTAGGTTACAGCGCAACTAATGAAAAACTGTTTTTT.

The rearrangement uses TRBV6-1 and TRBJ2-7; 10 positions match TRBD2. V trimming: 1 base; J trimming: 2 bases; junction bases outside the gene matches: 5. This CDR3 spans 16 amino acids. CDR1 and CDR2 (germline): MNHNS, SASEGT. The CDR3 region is CASSEDAGTSAYEQYF. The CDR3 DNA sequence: TGTGCCAGCAGTGAAGACGCCGGGACTAGCGCCTACGAGCAGTACTTC.

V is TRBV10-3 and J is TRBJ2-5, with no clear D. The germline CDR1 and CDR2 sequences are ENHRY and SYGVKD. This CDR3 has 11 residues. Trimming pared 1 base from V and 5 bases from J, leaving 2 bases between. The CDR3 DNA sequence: TGTGCCATCAGTGAGTTGGAGACCCAGTACTTC. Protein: CAISELETQYF.

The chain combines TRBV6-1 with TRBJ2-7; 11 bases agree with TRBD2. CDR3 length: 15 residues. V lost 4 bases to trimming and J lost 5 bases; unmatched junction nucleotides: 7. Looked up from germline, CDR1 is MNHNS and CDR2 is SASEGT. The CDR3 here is CASSVAGGPRNEQYF. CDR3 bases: TGTGCCAGCAGTGTAGCGGGAGGGCCTCGGAACGAGCAGTACTTC.

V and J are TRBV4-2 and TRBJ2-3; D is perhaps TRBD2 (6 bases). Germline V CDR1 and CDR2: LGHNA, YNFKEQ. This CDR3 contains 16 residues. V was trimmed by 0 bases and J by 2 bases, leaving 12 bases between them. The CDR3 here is CASSQEEGLLTDTQYF. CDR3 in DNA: TGTGCCAGCAGCCAAGAGGAGGGACTGCTCACAGATACGCAGTATTTT.

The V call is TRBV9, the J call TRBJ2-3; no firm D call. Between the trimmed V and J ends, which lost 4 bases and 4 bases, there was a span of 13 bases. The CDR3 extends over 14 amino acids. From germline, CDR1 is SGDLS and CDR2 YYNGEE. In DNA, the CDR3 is TGTGCCAGCAGCCACAACCTGGAAGCAGATACGCAGTATTTT. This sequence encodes CASSHNLEADTQYF.

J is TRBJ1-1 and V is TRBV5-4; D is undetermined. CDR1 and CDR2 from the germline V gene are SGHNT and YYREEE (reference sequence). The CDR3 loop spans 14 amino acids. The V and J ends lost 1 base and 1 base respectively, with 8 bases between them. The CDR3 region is CASSLSAGNTEAFF. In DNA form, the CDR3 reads TGTGCCAGCAGCTTGTCGGCAGGGAACACTGAAGCTTTCTTT.

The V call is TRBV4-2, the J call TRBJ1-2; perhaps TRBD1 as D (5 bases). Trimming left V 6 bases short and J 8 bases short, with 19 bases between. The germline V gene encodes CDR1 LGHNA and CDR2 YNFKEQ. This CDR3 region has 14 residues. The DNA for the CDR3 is TGTGCCAGCAGGGACTTACCCGGGGACGGGGGCTACACCTTC. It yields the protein CASRDLPGDGGYTF.

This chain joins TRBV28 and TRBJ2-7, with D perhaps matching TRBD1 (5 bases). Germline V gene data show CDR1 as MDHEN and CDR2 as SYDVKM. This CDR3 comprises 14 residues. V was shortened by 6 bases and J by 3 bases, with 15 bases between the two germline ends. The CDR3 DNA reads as TGTGCCAGCAGATCCGCAGGGTTTTTCTACGAGCAGTACTTC. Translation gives CASRSAGFFYEQYF.

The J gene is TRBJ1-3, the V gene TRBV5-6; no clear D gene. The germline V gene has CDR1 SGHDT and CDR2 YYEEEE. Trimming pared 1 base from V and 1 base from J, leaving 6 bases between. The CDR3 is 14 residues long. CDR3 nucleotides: TGTGCCAGCAGCTTGCCCAGTTCTGGAAACACCATATATTTT. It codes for CASSLPSSGNTIYF.

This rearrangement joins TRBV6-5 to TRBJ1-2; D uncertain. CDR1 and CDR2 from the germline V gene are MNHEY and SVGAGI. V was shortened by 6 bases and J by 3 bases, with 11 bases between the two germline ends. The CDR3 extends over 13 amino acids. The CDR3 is CASSPRAYYGYTF. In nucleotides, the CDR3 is TGTGCCAGCAGCCCCCGGGCGTACTATGGCTACACCTTC.

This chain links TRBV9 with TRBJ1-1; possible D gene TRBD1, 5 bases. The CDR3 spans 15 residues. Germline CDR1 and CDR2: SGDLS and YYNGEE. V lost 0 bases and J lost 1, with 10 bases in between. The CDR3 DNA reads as TGTGCCAGCAGCGTAGGGGGCTTAGAGAACACTGAAGCTTTCTTT. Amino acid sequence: CASSVGGLENTEAFF.

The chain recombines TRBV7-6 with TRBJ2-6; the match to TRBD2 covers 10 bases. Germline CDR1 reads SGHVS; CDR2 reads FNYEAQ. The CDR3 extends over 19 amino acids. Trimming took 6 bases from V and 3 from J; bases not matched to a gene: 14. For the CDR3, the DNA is TGTGCCAGCAGACAAACTAGCGGGATGGGACCCGGTGGGGCCAACGTCCTGACTTTC. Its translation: CASRQTSGMGPGGANVLTF.

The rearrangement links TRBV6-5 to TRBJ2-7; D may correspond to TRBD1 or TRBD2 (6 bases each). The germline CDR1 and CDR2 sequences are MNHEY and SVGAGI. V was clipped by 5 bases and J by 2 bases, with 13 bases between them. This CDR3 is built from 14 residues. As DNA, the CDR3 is TGTGCCAGCAGTGACTGGGGGGCCCCCTACGAGCAGTACTTC. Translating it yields CASSDWGAPYEQYF.

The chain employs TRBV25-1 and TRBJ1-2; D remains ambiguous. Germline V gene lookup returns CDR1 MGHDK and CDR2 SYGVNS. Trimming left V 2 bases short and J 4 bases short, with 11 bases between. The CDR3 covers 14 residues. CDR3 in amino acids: CASSEVVESYGYTF. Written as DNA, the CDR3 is TGTGCCAGCAGTGAAGTTGTGGAGAGCTATGGCTACACCTTC.

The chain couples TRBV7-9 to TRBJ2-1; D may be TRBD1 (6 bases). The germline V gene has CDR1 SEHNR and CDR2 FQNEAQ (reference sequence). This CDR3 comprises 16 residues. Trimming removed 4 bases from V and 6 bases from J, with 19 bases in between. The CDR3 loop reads CASSSPGAKDGNEQFF. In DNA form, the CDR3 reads TGTGCCAGCAGCTCCCCAGGGGCTAAGGATGGCAATGAGCAGTTCTTC.

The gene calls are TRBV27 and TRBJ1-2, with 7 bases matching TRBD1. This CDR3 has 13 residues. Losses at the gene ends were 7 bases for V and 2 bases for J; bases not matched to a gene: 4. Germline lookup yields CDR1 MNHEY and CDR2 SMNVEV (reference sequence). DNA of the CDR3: TGTGCCAGCACCGGACAGGACAACTATGGCTACACCTTC. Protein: CASTGQDNYGYTF.

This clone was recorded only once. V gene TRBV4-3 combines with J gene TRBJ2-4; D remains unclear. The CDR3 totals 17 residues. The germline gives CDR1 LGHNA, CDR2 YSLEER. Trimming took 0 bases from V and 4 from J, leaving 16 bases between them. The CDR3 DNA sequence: TGCGCCAGCAGCCAAGAACCCAAGCCTTACACGAAAAACATTCAGTACTTC. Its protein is CASSQEPKPYTKNIQYF.

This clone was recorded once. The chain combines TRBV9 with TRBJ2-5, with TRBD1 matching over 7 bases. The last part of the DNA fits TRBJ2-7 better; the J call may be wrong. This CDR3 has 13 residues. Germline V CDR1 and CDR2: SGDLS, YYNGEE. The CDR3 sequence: CASSEHNRGEQYF. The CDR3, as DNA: TGTGCCAGCAGCGAGCACAACAGGGGCGAGCAGTACTTC.

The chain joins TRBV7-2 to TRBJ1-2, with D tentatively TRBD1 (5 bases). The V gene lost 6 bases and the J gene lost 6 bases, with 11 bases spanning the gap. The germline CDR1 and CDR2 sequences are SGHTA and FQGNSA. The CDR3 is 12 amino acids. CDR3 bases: TGTGCCAGCAGTATAGGGGTAAATGGCTACACCTTC. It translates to CASSIGVNGYTF.

CDR3 sequence (DNA): TGTGCCAGCAGTTTAAGGGACAGGGGGAAGGAAGAGACCCAGTACTTC. It yields the protein CASSLRDRGKEETQYF. The chain uses TRBV28 and TRBJ2-5; 11 nucleotides match TRBD1. V dropped 2 bases and J dropped 3; count of bases not matched to a gene: 5. This CDR3 is built from 16 residues. Germline loops: CDR1 MDHEN, CDR2 SYDVKM.

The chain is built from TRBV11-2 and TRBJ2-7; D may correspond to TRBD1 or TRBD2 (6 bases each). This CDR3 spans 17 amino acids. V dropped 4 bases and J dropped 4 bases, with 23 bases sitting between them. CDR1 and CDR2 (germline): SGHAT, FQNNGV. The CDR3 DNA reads TGTGCCAGCAGCTCCAGGGGCTCCGGGACTGTGTTTTACGAGCAGTACTTC. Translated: CASSSRGSGTVFYEQYF.

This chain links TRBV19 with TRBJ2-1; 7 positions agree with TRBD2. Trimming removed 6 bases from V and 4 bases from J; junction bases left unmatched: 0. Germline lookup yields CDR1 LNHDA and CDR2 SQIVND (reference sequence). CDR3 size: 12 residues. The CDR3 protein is CASRLAYNEQFF. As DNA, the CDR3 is TGTGCCAGTAGACTAGCGTACAATGAGCAGTTCTTC.

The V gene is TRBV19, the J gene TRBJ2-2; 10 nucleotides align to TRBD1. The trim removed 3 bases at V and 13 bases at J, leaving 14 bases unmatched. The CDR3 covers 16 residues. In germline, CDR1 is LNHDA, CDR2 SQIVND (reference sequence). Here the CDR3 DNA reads TGTGCCAGTAGTATTCAAGGACAGGGGGGACCGGTGCCGCTGTTTTTT. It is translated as CASSIQGQGGPVPLFF. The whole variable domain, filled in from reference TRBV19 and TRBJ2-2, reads DGGITQSPKYLFRKEGQNVTLSCEQNLNHDAMYWYRQDPGQGLRLIYYSQIVNDFQKGDIAEGYSVSREKKESFPLTVTSAQKNPTAFYLCASSIQGQGGPVPLFFGEGSRLTVL.

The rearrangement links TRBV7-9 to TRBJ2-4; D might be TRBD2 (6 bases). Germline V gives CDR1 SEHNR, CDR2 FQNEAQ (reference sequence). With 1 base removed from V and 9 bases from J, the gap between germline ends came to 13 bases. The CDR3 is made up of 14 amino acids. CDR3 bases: TGTGCCAGCAGCTTAGGAGTAGCGGATGGCATTCAGTACTTC. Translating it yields CASSLGVADGIQYF.

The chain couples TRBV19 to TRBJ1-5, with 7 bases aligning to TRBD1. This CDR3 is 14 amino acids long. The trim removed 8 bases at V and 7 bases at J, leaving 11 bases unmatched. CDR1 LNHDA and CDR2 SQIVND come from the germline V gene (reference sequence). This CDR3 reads CASDPFPGQQPQHF. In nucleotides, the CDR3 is TGTGCCAGTGATCCTTTCCCGGGACAGCAGCCCCAGCATTTT.

In nucleotides, the CDR3 is TGTGCCATCAGCGGACTAGACGGGAGCTACAATGAGCAGTTCTTC. Residues: CAISGLDGSYNEQFF. V and J are TRBV10-3 and TRBJ2-1; 7 positions agree with TRBD2. Losses at the gene ends were 6 bases for V and 3 bases for J; bases not matched to a gene: 8. Germline V gene data show CDR1 as ENHRY and CDR2 as SYGVKD. This CDR3 is built from 15 residues.

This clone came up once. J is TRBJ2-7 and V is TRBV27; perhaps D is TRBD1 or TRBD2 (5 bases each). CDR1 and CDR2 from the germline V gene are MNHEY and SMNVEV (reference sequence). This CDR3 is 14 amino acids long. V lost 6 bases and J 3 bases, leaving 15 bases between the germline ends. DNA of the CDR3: TGTGCCAGCAGCTCGGGACGGAGCGTCTACGAGCAGTACTTC. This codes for CASSSGRSVYEQYF.

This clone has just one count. CDR3 loop: CATDQGASTNEKLFF. Written as DNA, the CDR3 is TGTGCCACTGATCAGGGAGCCTCAACTAATGAAAAACTGTTTTTT. The chain combines TRBV28 with TRBJ1-4; a weak D match, TRBD1 (5 bases). The V gene's germline CDR1 is MDHEN and CDR2 SYDVKM. V lost 10 bases, J lost 0 bases, and 15 bases lay in between. The CDR3 runs to 15 residues.

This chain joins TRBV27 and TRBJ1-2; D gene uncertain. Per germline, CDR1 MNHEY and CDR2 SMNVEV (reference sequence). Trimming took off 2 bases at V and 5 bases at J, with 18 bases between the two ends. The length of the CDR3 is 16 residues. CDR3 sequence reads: CASSLGPGAAVYGYTF. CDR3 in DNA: TGTGCCAGCAGTTTAGGCCCAGGAGCGGCGGTATATGGCTACACCTTC.

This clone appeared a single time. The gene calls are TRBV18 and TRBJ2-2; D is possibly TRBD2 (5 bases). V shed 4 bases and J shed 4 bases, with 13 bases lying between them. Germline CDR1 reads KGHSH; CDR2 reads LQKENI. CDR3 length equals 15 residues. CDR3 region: CASSRSPGSTGELFF. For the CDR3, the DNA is TGTGCCAGCTCACGTTCCCCGGGGAGCACCGGGGAGCTGTTTTTT. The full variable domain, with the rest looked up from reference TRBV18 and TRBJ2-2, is NAGVMQNPRHLVRRRGQEARLRCSPMKGHSHVYWYRQLPEEGLKFMVYLQKENIIDESGMPKERFSAEFPKEGPSILRIQQVVRGDSAAYFCASSRSPGSTGELFFGEGSRLTVL.